One and the same sample provided the 24 T cell receptor beta chains below, sequenced in a study of shared clonotypes between healthy human individuals. The data were produced by immunoSEQ multiplex PCR, yet TCRdb's version contains in-frame clones alone and is incomplete. The table has more than 900,000 clones, around 82% seen once. Material: memory CD4+ T cells from PBMCs. Regarding subset: CD45RA-negative fraction. All receptors come from a man between 18 and 35 years old in good health. Some clones in this sample may be carry-over from other donors' samples.

The J gene is TRBJ2-1, the V gene TRBV6-6, with 8 bases identical to TRBD1. Germline loops: CDR1 MNHNY, CDR2 SVGAGI (reference sequence). CDR3 length: 15 residues. Trimming removed 4 bases from V and 10 bases from J; junction bases left unmatched: 12. CDR3: CASSFGTGVLREQFF. The CDR3 bases are TGTGCCAGCAGTTTTGGGACAGGCGTCTTAAGAGAGCAGTTCTTC.

The CDR3 DNA sequence: TGTGCCAGCAGGCCGGGACAGGGGCTAAGCTCCTACAATGAGCAGTTCTTC. Its translation is CASRPGQGLSSYNEQFF. The chain employs TRBV7-2 and TRBJ2-1, with 10 bases identical to TRBD1. V trimming: 6 bases; J trimming: 0 bases; junction bases outside the gene matches: 8. CDR1 SGHTA and CDR2 FQGNSA come from the germline V gene. The CDR3 has 17 residues.

The rearrangement links TRBV5-1 to TRBJ1-2; 10 nucleotides agree with TRBD1. The CDR3 consists of 16 residues. Germline loops: CDR1 SGHRS, CDR2 YFSETQ. Trimming cost V 4 bases and J 5 bases; bases outside gene matches: 11. In DNA, the CDR3 is TGCGCCAGCAGCGGGGACAGGGGCCCCAGCCTTTATGGCTACACCTTC. Amino acids: CASSGDRGPSLYGYTF.

The CDR3 region has the DNA TGTGCCAGCAGAACCTCAGAGAAAGAGACCCAGTACTTC. Translated: CASRTSEKETQYF. The chain joins TRBV5-4 to TRBJ2-5; D is uncertain. The CDR3 has 13 amino acids. In germline, CDR1 is SGHNT, CDR2 YYREEE (reference sequence). V lost 5 bases and J 3 bases, leaving 11 bases between the germline ends.

This clone was seen a handful of times. The V and J genes are TRBV9 and TRBJ2-5, with D hard to call. CDR1 and CDR2 (germline): SGDLS, YYNGEE. V was clipped by 6 bases and J by 4 bases, with 10 bases between them. The CDR3 totals 12 residues. CDR3 in amino acids: CASTASLETQYF. As DNA, the CDR3 is TGTGCCAGCACGGCCTCCCTAGAGACCCAGTACTTC.

The rearrangement uses TRBV28 and TRBJ2-7; 7 positions agree with TRBD1. Trimming cost V 6 bases and J 4 bases; bases outside gene matches: 3. The CDR3 extends over 12 amino acids. Germline assignment: CDR1 MDHEN and CDR2 SYDVKM. The CDR3 bases are TGTGCCAGCAGACAGACAGGGTACGAGCAGTACTTC. This sequence encodes CASRQTGYEQYF.

The chain is built from TRBV9 and TRBJ2-7; D may be TRBD1 or TRBD2 (5 bases each). Trimming pared 0 bases from V and 8 bases from J, leaving 15 bases between. In germline, CDR1 is SGDLS, CDR2 YYNGEE. The CDR3 runs 14 residues. The CDR3 DNA sequence: TGTGCCAGCAGCGTAGAGGGGACCGCTCTACAGCAGTACTTC. Translating gives CASSVEGTALQQYF.

J is TRBJ2-7 and V is TRBV14; TRBD1 is a possible D gene (6 bases). V lost 3 bases to trimming and J lost 2 bases, with 11 bases between them. The germline V gene has CDR1 SGHDN and CDR2 FVKESK. The CDR3 contains 14 residues. CDR3 nucleotides: TGTGCCAGCAGCCAGAGCAGGGGAGCCTACGAGCAGTACTTC. It is translated as CASSQSRGAYEQYF.

This sequence joins TRBV7-9 and TRBJ2-1; D is perhaps TRBD1 (6 bases). V was pared by 5 bases and J by 13 bases, with 30 bases between. This CDR3 region has 17 residues. CDR1 SEHNR and CDR2 FQNEAQ come from the germline V gene (reference sequence). The CDR3 DNA follows: TGTGCCAGCAGCCCCCAGGTGCTGTGGGGGCATCTCATCAACCAGTTCTTC. This translates into CASSPQVLWGHLINQFF.

V is TRBV7-6 and J is TRBJ2-2, with D maybe TRBD1 (5 bases). This CDR3 has 17 residues. The V end lost 2 bases, the J end lost 2 bases, and 15 bases lay between the germline ends. Per germline, CDR1 SGHVS and CDR2 FNYEAQ. CDR3 protein: CASSLRLSTVNTGELFF. The CDR3 DNA sequence: TGTGCCAGCAGCTTAAGGTTGTCGACAGTCAACACCGGGGAGCTGTTTTTT.

The CDR3 region is CASSSQRHLGSNQPQHF. CDR3 bases: TGTGCCAGCAGCTCACAAAGACATTTGGGAAGCAATCAGCCCCAGCATTTT. This rearrangement joins TRBV7-9 to TRBJ1-5, with no clear D. Germline V gene lookup returns CDR1 SEHNR and CDR2 FQNEAQ (reference sequence). The CDR3 extends over 17 amino acids. Trimming left V 4 bases short and J 1 base short, with 17 bases between.

The chain employs TRBV19 and TRBJ2-1, with a tentative D call TRBD2 (6 bases). CDR1 LNHDA and CDR2 SQIVND come from the germline V gene (reference sequence). V was trimmed by 4 bases and J by 10 bases, leaving 17 bases between them. CDR3 length: 14 amino acids. CDR3 sequence reads: CASSNTGREWEQFF. In DNA, the CDR3 is TGTGCCAGTAGTAACACTGGACGGGAGTGGGAGCAGTTCTTC. Complete variable domain (other parts from reference TRBV19 and TRBJ2-1): DGGITQSPKYLFRKEGQNVTLSCEQNLNHDAMYWYRQDPGQGLRLIYYSQIVNDFQKGDIAEGYSVSREKKESFPLTVTSAQKNPTAFYLCASSNTGREWEQFFGPGTRLTVL.

Worth noting for this clone: This sample also contains other DNA sequences that code for the same CDR3. Here the CDR3 reads CASSCSRGRETQYF. The CDR3 nucleotides are TGTGCCAGCAGCTGCTCACGGGGACGAGAGACCCAGTACTTC. The rearrangement uses TRBV6-5 and TRBJ2-5; D might be TRBD1 or TRBD2, each matching 5 bases. Germline V gene lookup returns CDR1 MNHEY and CDR2 SVGAGI. The ends were cut back, 6 bases at V and 4 bases at J, with 15 bases in the middle. The CDR3 totals 14 residues.

The chain is built from TRBV27 and TRBJ2-1, with 7 bases identical to TRBD1. The trim removed 3 bases at V and 10 bases at J, leaving 9 bases unmatched. The germline gives CDR1 MNHEY, CDR2 SMNVEV (reference sequence). The length of the CDR3 is 14 residues. DNA of the CDR3: TGTGCCAGCAGTTTCCGACAGGGTGTTAGGGAGCAGTTCTTC. It is translated as CASSFRQGVREQFF.

The chain links TRBV4-2 to TRBJ2-7, with 9 positions matching TRBD2. Germline V gene sequence: CDR1 LGHNA, CDR2 YNFKEQ. Losses at the gene ends were 0 bases for V and 2 bases for J; bases not matched to a gene: 5. The CDR3 runs to 16 residues. The CDR3 loop is CASSQETSGRTYEQYF. CDR3 DNA sequence: TGTGCCAGCAGCCAAGAAACTAGCGGGCGGACCTACGAGCAGTACTTC.

The chain employs TRBV19 and TRBJ2-7; D possibly corresponds to TRBD2 (5 bases). CDR1 and CDR2 (germline): LNHDA, SQIVND (reference sequence). CDR3 size: 13 residues. V lost 3 bases to trimming and J lost 7 bases, with 13 bases between them. CDR3 in amino acids: CASSIVRAGEQYF. The CDR3 DNA follows: TGTGCCAGTAGTATTGTGCGGGCCGGTGAGCAGTACTTC.

The chain couples TRBV10-3 to TRBJ2-5; 7 bases align to TRBD1. CDR1 is ENHRY, CDR2 SYGVKD, per germline. Germline trimming cut 10 bases from V and 2 bases from J; bases unmatched to any gene: 16. The CDR3 has 16 amino acids. CDR3: CATIPGTAVFQETQYF. DNA of the CDR3: TGTGCCACCATTCCCGGGACAGCTGTCTTTCAAGAGACCCAGTACTTC.

The chain has TRBV28 and TRBJ1-6; 7 nucleotides align to TRBD1. This CDR3 has 15 residues. Germline V CDR1 and CDR2: MDHEN, SYDVKM. The J segment lost 1 base and the V segment lost 6 bases, leaving 3 bases of the junction unmatched. The CDR3 here is CASRPQGSYNSPLHF. The CDR3 nucleotides read TGTGCCAGCAGGCCACAGGGGTCCTATAATTCACCCCTCCACTTT.

The chain links TRBV7-2 to TRBJ1-1; D is ambiguous. The CDR3 has 13 residues. Germline loops: CDR1 SGHTA, CDR2 FQGNSA. The germline V and J ends were trimmed by 5 bases and 0 bases, with 7 bases remaining between them. The DNA of the CDR3 is TGTGCCAGCAGCCCAAGGATGAACACTGAAGCTTTCTTT. This sequence encodes CASSPRMNTEAFF.

The V gene is TRBV29-1, the J gene TRBJ2-1; 11 nucleotides line up with TRBD2. This CDR3 has 16 residues. Per the germline V gene, CDR1 is SQVTM and CDR2 is ANQGSEA. With V trimmed by 1 base and J by 1 base, 3 bases remained unmatched. The CDR3 DNA reads TGCAGCGTTGAAGGACTAGCGGGATGGTCCTACAATGAGCAGTTCTTC. Translating it yields CSVEGLAGWSYNEQFF.

The rearrangement links TRBV7-2 to TRBJ1-3; D gene unclear. Deletions cut 1 base from V and 4 bases from J, with 11 bases between. The CDR3 contains 15 residues. CDR1 is SGHTA and CDR2 is FQGNSA in the germline V gene. The CDR3 region is CASSLGAEKGNTIYF. The CDR3 DNA follows: TGTGCCAGCAGCTTAGGGGCAGAAAAAGGAAACACCATATATTTT.

This chain links TRBV6-5 with TRBJ2-1; the D is unclear. This CDR3 comprises 15 residues. V was cut by 2 bases and J by 0 bases, with 8 bases left in between. Germline CDR1 MNHEY, CDR2 SVGAGI. Here the CDR3 reads CASSYPGSSYNEQFF. The CDR3 DNA follows: TGTGCCAGCAGTTACCCCGGCAGCTCCTACAATGAGCAGTTCTTC.

The rearrangement uses TRBV6-1 and TRBJ2-1, with D perhaps assigned TRBD1 or TRBD2 (5 bases each). Germline V gene lookup returns CDR1 MNHNS and CDR2 SASEGT. This CDR3 has 14 residues. Trimming took 8 bases from V and 4 from J, leaving 15 bases between them. The CDR3 loop reads CASVWGTVYNEQFF. As DNA, the CDR3 is TGTGCCAGCGTGTGGGGGACGGTGTACAATGAGCAGTTCTTC.

The V gene is TRBV7-7, the J gene TRBJ2-5; the D is unclear. Germline lookup yields CDR1 SSHAT and CDR2 FNYEAQ (reference sequence). The V and J ends lost 3 bases and 5 bases respectively, with 16 bases between them. The CDR3 runs 15 residues. The CDR3 protein is CASSFGGPQVETQYF. In DNA, the CDR3 is TGTGCCAGCAGCTTTGGCGGCCCCCAGGTGGAGACCCAGTACTTC.